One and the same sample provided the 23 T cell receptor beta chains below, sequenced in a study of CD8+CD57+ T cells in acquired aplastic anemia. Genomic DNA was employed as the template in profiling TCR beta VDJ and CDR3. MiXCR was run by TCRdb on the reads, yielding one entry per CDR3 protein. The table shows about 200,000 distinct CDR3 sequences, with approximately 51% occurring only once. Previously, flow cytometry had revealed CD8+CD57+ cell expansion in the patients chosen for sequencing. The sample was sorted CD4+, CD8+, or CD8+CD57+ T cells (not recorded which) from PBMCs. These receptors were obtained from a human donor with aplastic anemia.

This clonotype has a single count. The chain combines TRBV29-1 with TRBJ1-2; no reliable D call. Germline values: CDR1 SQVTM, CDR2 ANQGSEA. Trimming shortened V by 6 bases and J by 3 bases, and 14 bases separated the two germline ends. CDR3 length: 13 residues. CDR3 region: CSVGGVKDYGYTF. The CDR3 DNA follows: TGCAGCGTGGGCGGGGTTAAGGACTATGGCTACACCTTC. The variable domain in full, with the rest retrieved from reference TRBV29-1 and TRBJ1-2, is SAVISQKPSRDICQRGTSLTIQCQVDSQVTMMFWYRQQPGQSLTLIATANQGSEATYESGFVIDKFPISRPNLTFSTLTVSNMSPEDSSIYLCSVGGVKDYGYTFGSGTRLTVV.

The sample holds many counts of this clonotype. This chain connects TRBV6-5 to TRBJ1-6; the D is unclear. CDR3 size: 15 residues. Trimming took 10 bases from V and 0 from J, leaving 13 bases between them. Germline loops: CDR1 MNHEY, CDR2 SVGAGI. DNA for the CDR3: TGTGCCACTTGGGCAAGGAGCTCCTATAATTCACCCCTCCACTTT. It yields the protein CATWARSSYNSPLHF.

The CDR3 DNA reads TGTGCCAGCAGTTATCCCCCTAGCGGGGGTGCGCCCTACGAGCAGTACTTC. Translation gives CASSYPPSGGAPYEQYF. The genes are TRBV6-1 and TRBJ2-7, with 10 bases lining up with TRBD2. The germline CDR1 and CDR2 sequences are MNHNS and SASEGT. The CDR3 has 17 amino acids. Unmatched junction bases numbered 12, after V lost 5 bases and J lost 2 bases.

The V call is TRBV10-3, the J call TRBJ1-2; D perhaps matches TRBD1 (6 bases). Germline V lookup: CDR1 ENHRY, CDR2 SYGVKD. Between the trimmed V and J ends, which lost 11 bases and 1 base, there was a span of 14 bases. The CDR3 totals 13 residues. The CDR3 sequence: CAAEDRLNYGYTF. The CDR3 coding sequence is TGTGCCGCCGAGGACAGACTTAACTATGGCTACACCTTC.

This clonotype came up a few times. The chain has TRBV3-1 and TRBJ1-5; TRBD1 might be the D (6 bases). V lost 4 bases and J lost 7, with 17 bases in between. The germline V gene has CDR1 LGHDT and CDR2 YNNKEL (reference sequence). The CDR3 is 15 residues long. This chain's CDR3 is CASSPNRDPRQPQHF. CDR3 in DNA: TGTGCCAGCAGCCCTAACAGGGACCCGAGGCAGCCCCAGCATTTT. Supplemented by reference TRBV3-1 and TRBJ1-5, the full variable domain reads DTAVSQTPKYLVTQMGNDKSIKCEQNLGHDTMYWYKQDSKKFLKIMFSYNNKELIINETVPNRFSPKSPDKAHLNLHINSLELGDSAVYFCASSPNRDPRQPQHFGDGTRLSIL.

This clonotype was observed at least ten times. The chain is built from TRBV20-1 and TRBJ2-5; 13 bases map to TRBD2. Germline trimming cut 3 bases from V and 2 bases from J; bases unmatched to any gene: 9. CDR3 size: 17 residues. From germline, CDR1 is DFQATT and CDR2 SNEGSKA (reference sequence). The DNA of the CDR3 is TGCAGTGCTAGCGGGATACTAGCGGGGGGGGTTCAAGAGACCCAGTACTTC. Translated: CSASGILAGGVQETQYF.

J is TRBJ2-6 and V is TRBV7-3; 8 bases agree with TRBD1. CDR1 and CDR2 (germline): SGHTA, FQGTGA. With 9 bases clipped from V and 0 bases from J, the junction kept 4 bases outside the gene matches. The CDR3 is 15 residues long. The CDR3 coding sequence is TGTGCCAGTTTTACAGGGGGCTCTGGGGCCAACGTCCTGACTTTC. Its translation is CASFTGGSGANVLTF.

The CDR3 here is CATSRVGQRTDTQYF. In DNA form, the CDR3 reads TGTGCCACCAGCAGAGTTGGACAGCGCACAGATACGCAGTATTTT. V and J are TRBV15 and TRBJ2-3, with a weak D call TRBD1 (6 bases). Germline CDR1 and CDR2: LNHNV and YYDKDF (reference sequence). V was trimmed by 1 base and J by 1 base, leaving 9 bases between them. The CDR3 length is 15 residues.

Here the CDR3 DNA reads TGTGCCAGTACCCGCAACACTGAAGCTTTCTTT. Encoded protein: CASTRNTEAFF. V gene TRBV19 combines with J gene TRBJ1-1; D not certain. The CDR3 sequence is 11 residues long. V shed 7 bases and J shed 2 bases, with 5 bases lying between them. Germline lookup yields CDR1 LNHDA and CDR2 SQIVND (reference sequence). The complete variable domain, with remaining parts taken from reference TRBV19 and TRBJ1-1, reads DGGITQSPKYLFRKEGQNVTLSCEQNLNHDAMYWYRQDPGQGLRLIYYSQIVNDFQKGDIAEGYSVSREKKESFPLTVTSAQKNPTAFYLCASTRNTEAFFGQGTRLTVV.

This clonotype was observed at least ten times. The CDR3 protein is CATSDPGTGDEQYF. CDR3 nucleotides: TGTGCCACCAGTGACCCCGGGACAGGGGACGAGCAGTACTTC. The chain links TRBV24-1 to TRBJ2-7; 10 bases agree with TRBD1. The germline V gene encodes CDR1 KGHDR and CDR2 SFDVKD. Losses at the gene ends were 4 bases for V and 5 bases for J; bases not matched to a gene: 4. The length of the CDR3 is 14 residues.

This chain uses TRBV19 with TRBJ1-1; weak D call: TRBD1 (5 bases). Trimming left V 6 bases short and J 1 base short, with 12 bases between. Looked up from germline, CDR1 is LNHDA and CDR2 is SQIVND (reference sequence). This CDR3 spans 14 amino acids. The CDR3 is CASRGAARNTEAFF. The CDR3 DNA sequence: TGTGCCAGTAGAGGGGCAGCCAGGAACACTGAAGCTTTCTTT. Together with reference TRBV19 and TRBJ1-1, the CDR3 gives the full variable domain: DGGITQSPKYLFRKEGQNVTLSCEQNLNHDAMYWYRQDPGQGLRLIYYSQIVNDFQKGDIAEGYSVSREKKESFPLTVTSAQKNPTAFYLCASRGAARNTEAFFGQGTRLTVV.

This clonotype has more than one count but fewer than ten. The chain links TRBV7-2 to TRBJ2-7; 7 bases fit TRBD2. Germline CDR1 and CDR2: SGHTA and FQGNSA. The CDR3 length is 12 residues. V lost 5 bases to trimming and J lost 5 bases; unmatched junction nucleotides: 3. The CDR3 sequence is CASSEGGHEQYF. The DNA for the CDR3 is TGTGCCAGCAGCGAGGGAGGGCACGAGCAGTACTTC.

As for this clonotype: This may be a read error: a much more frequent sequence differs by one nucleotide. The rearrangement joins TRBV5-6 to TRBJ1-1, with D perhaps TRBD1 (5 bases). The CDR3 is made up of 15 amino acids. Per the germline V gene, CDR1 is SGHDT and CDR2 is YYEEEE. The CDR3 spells CASSLALGEATEASF. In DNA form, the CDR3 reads TGTGCCAGCAGCTTGGCCCTAGGGGAGGCCACTGAAGCTTCCTTT.

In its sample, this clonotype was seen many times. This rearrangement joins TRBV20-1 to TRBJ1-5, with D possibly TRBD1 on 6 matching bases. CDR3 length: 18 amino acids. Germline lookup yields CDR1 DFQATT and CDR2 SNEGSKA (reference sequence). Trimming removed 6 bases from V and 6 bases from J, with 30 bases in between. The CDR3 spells CSADSTVSGGGWGQPQHF. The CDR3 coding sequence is TGCAGTGCCGATTCCACCGTATCCGGGGGCGGGTGGGGTCAGCCCCAGCATTTT.

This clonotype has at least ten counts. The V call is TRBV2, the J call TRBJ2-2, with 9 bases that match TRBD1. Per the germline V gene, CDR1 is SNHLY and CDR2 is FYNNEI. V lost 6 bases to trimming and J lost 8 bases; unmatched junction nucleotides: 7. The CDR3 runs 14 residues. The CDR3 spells CASSGDRAAGELFF. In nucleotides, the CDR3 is TGTGCCAGCAGCGGGGACAGGGCTGCGGGGGAGCTGTTTTTT.

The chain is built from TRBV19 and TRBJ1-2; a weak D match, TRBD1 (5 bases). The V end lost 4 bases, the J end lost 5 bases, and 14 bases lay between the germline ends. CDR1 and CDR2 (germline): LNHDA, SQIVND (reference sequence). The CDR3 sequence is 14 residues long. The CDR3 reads CASSKTLAGYGYTF. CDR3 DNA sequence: TGTGCCAGTAGTAAGACGTTGGCAGGGTATGGCTACACCTTC.

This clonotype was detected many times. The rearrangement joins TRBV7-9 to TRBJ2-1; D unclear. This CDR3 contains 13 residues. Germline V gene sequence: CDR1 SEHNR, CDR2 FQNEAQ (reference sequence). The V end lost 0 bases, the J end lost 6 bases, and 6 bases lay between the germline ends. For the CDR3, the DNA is TGTGCCAGCAGCTTAGCGGACGGCAATGAGCAGTTCTTC. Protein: CASSLADGNEQFF.

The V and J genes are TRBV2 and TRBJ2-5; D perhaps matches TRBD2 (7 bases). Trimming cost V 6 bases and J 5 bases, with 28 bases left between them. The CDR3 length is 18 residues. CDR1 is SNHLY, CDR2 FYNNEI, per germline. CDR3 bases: TGTGCCAGCAGCTTCCCGGCTGGCGGGGGCGTCCTCCAGGAGACCCAGTACTTC. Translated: CASSFPAGGGVLQETQYF.

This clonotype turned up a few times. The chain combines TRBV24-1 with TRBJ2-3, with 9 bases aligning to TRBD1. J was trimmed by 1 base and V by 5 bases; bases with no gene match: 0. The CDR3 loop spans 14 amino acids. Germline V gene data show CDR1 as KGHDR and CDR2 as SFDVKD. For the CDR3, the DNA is TGTGCCACCAGTGGGGACAGGGGCACAGATACGCAGTATTTT. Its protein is CATSGDRGTDTQYF.

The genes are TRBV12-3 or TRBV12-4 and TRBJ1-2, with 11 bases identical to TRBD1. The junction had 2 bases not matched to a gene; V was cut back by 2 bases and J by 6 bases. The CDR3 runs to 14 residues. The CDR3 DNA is TGTGCCAGCAGTTTATGGGACAGGGGGAATGGCTACACCTTC. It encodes CASSLWDRGNGYTF.

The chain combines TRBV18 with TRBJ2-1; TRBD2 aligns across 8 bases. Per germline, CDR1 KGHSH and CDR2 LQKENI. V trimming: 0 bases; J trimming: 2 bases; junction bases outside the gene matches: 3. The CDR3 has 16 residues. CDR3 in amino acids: CASSPPKRGTYNEQFF. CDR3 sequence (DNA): TGTGCCAGCTCACCACCTAAGCGGGGGACCTACAATGAGCAGTTCTTC.

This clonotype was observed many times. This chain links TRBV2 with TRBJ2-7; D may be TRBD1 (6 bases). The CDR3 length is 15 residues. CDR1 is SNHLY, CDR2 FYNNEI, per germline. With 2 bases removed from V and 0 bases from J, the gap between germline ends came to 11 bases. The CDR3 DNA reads TGTGCCAGCAGTGAAAGGGGGATTAACTCCTACGAGCAGTACTTC. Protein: CASSERGINSYEQYF. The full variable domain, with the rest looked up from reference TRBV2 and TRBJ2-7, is EPEVTQTPSHQVTQMGQEVILRCVPISNHLYFYWYRQILGQKVEFLVSFYNNEISEKSEIFDDQFSVERPDGSNFTLKIRSTKLEDSAMYFCASSERGINSYEQYFGPGTRLTVT.

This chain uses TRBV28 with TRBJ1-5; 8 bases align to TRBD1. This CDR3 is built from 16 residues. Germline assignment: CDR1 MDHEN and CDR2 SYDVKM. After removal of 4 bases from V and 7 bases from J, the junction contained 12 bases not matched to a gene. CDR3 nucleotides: TGTGCCAGCAGTTCGGTTTTGGACAGGGCAGGGCAGCCCCAGCATTTT. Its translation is CASSSVLDRAGQPQHF.